Here is one TCR beta chain with its context. The authors ran a second PCR of about 6 to 11 cycles using a sample-barcoded 5' primer and a J-beta primer mix. TCRdb re-called the 5' RACE reads with MiXCR, one entry per CDR3 protein. The sample lists under 2,000,000 distinct CDR3 sequences; about 50% were seen once. The sample is drawn from a study of blood T cells in healthy people across ages. V was clipped by 4 bases and J by 8 bases, with 17 bases between them. Germline V gene sequence: CDR1 MGHRA, CDR2 YSYEKL. The CDR3 has 14 amino acids. This chain joins TRBV4-1 and TRBJ1-2; possible D gene TRBD1, 6 bases. Material: blood. This receptor was obtained from a woman aged 40 to 50 in good health. In DNA form, the CDR3 reads TGCGCCAGCAGCCCCGGACAGTCGGCGGGGGGCTACACCTTC. Protein product: CASSPGQSAGGYTF.